This T cell receptor (beta chain) was identified during a study of blood T cells in healthy people across ages. The use of a sample-barcoded 5' primer and a J-beta primer mix characterized a second PCR of about 6 to 12 cycles. With 12 random nucleotides, a template-switch adaptor tagged each individual cDNA molecule. In TCRdb, the 5' RACE reads were re-called with MiXCR into one record per CDR3 protein. Among fewer than 800,000 distinct CDR3 sequences listed, roughly 50% were seen once. The authors drew around 11 milliliters of peripheral blood from each donor. This clonotype was seen a handful of times. This clonotype was sampled from a woman aged 55-69 years in good health. The sequenced sample consisted of blood.

CDR3 sequence (DNA): TGCGCCAGCAGCACGGGGGCGGGTGTAACTAATGAAAAACTGTTTTTT. Translated: CASSTGAGVTNEKLFF. This rearrangement joins TRBV4-3 to TRBJ1-4; D perhaps matches TRBD1 (6 bases). Germline CDR1 and CDR2: LGHNA and YSLEER. This CDR3 region has 16 residues. The V end lost 5 bases, the J end lost 1 base, and 14 bases lay between the germline ends.